This is a list of T cell receptor beta chains from one sample in a study of molecular identifiers for immune sequencing clone quantification. TCRdb reprocessed the PCR reads via MiXCR and lists one record per CDR3 protein. Here the sample spans about 320,000 distinct CDR3 sequences, 20% to 25% being singletons. Sequences were obtained from naive CD8+ T cells from blood, with Jurkat cell RNA spiked in. The source is a human donor in good health. Some libraries in this study had Jurkat cell RNA spiked in. The CDR3 runs from the conserved cysteine through the conserved F or W. The order of the fields is D gene, clone size, J gene, V gene, CDR3 protein, CDR3 DNA. A D gene is named only where the DNA matches it firmly. Clone sizes are given selectively: once, few, many, or a class where the clone is expanded.

NA	NA	TRBJ2-7	TRBV5-1	CASSSPRGEQYF	TGCGCCAGCAGCTCGCCGAGGGGGGAGCAGTACTTC
TRBD1	NA	TRBJ2-7	TRBV30	CTWRDDRAEQYF	TGTACCTGGAGAGATGACAGGGCCGAGCAGTACTTC
TRBD1	many	TRBJ2-7	TRBV19	CASSTGTGAYEQYF	TGTGCCAGCAGTACCGGGACAGGGGCCTACGAGCAGTACTTC
NA	few	TRBJ2-7	TRBV18	CASSPPKQGSFHEQYF	TGTGCCAGCTCACCACCGAAACAAGGGAGCTTCCACGAGCAGTACTTC
TRBD2	NA	TRBJ2-5	TRBV27	CASRASGVQETQYF	TGTGCCAGCCGAGCTAGCGGAGTACAAGAGACCCAGTACTTC
TRBD1	many	TRBJ2-5	TRBV6-5	CASSYNRDRQYF	TGTGCCAGCAGCTATAACCGGGACAGACAGTACTTC
NA	NA	TRBJ1-2	TRBV28	CASSLTTGLGTNYGYTF	TGTGCCAGCAGTTTAACCACAGGCTTGGGGACTAACTATGGCTACACCTTC
TRBD2	few	TRBJ2-7	TRBV3-1	CASSQIAGPGIYEQYF	TGTGCCAGCAGCCAAATAGCGGGGCCCGGTATCTACGAGCAGTACTTC
NA	NA	TRBJ1-1	TRBV10-1	CASRERSGLHFRRTEAFF	TGCGCCAGCAGGGAACGGTCGGGACTCCATTTCAGGCGCACTGAAGCTTTCTTT
NA	many	TRBJ2-7	TRBV6-6	CASSYSEGEQYF	TGTGCCAGCAGTTATTCGGAGGGCGAGCAGTACTTC
NA	many	TRBJ2-5	TRBV6-4	CASSVREVEETQYF	TGTGCCAGCAGTGTGAGGGAGGTCGAAGAGACCCAGTACTTC
NA	NA	TRBJ2-7	TRBV27	CASSLSGGLDEQYF	TGTGCCAGCAGTTTATCGGGGGGGCTCGACGAGCAGTACTTC
NA	NA	TRBJ2-5	TRBV19	CASTPFGADRETQYF	TGTGCCAGTACCCCTTTTGGGGCGGACCGGGAGACCCAGTACTTC
NA	NA	TRBJ2-7	TRBV4-3	CASGQVEGYEQYF	TGCGCCAGCGGCCAGGTCGAGGGCTACGAGCAGTACTTC
NA	many	TRBJ2-1	TRBV7-8	CASSEDGSSYNEQFF	TGTGCCAGCAGCGAGGACGGTAGCTCCTACAATGAGCAGTTCTTC
TRBD2	many	TRBJ2-2	TRBV7-9	CASSLQRENTGELFF	TGTGCCAGCAGCCTACAGCGGGAGAACACCGGGGAGCTGTTTTTT
TRBD1	NA	TRBJ2-2	TRBV3-1	CASSQEDRTTGELFF	TGTGCCAGCAGCCAAGAGGACAGGACGACCGGGGAGCTGTTTTTT
NA	many	TRBJ2-6	TRBV21-1	CASLTGDLEGANVLTF	TGTGCCAGCTTAACCGGGGATTTGGAGGGGGCCAACGTCCTGACTTTC
TRBD2	many	TRBJ2-3	TRBV20-1	CSSTSGSTDTQYF	TGCAGCTCGACTAGCGGGAGCACAGATACGCAGTATTTT
NA	many	TRBJ1-1	TRBV3-1	CASSPGGPGTEAFF	TGTGCCAGCAGCCCCGGGGGGCCGGGGACTGAAGCTTTCTTT
TRBD2	NA	TRBJ2-7	TRBV28	CASSSHPAGLAGLYEQYF	TGTGCCAGCAGTTCACACCCAGCGGGACTAGCGGGACTCTACGAGCAGTACTTC
TRBD1	many	TRBJ2-3	TRBV19	CASSPSGTDALTDTQYF	TGTGCCAGTAGTCCTTCCGGGACAGACGCTCTCACAGATACGCAGTATTTT
NA	many	TRBJ2-1	TRBV12-3/TRBV12-4	CASSFAGATYNEQFF	TGTGCCAGCAGTTTTGCGGGGGCTACCTACAATGAGCAGTTCTTC
NA	many	TRBJ1-1	TRBV2	CASRTHPIPDTEAFF	TGTGCCAGCAGAACACACCCGATCCCGGACACTGAAGCTTTCTTT
TRBD2	few	TRBJ2-7	TRBV7-9	CASSPDRGGTYEQYF	TGTGCCAGCAGCCCTGACCGGGGGGGAACCTACGAGCAGTACTTC
NA	many	TRBJ1-2	TRBV19	CASSQMGYTF	TGTGCCAGTAGTCAAATGGGCTACACCTTC
NA	NA	TRBJ2-7	TRBV20-1	CSAVRDIDYEQYF	TGCAGTGCTGTACGGGACATTGACTACGAGCAGTACTTC
NA	many	TRBJ2-4	TRBV29-1	CSVDGVLGNIQYF	TGCAGCGTGGACGGAGTTTTGGGAAACATTCAGTACTTC
NA	many	TRBJ2-3	TRBV5-6	CASGVLATDTQYF	TGTGCCAGCGGCGTTTTGGCCACAGATACGCAGTATTTT
NA	many	TRBJ1-1	TRBV7-9	CASSLAGTQHEAFF	TGTGCCAGCAGCTTAGCCGGGACCCAGCATGAAGCTTTCTTT
NA	few	TRBJ2-7	TRBV13	CASSPRNIYEQYF	TGTGCCAGCAGCCCTAGGAATATCTACGAGCAGTACTTC
NA	few	TRBJ2-7	TRBV3-1	CASSQDWASYEQYF	TGTGCCAGCAGCCAAGATTGGGCCAGCTACGAGCAGTACTTC
NA	many	TRBJ2-7	TRBV4-2	CASEGSSYEQYF	TGTGCCAGCGAGGGCAGCTCCTACGAGCAGTACTTC
TRBD2	many	TRBJ2-3	TRBV7-2	CASSRTSEQDTQYF	TGTGCCAGCAGCAGGACTAGCGAGCAAGATACGCAGTATTTT
NA	few	TRBJ2-1	TRBV3-1	CASSDGGDEQFF	TGTGCCAGCAGCGATGGGGGCGATGAGCAGTTCTTC
TRBD1	many	TRBJ2-2	TRBV28	CASSPRTGTGELFF	TGTGCCAGCAGTCCACGGACAGGGACCGGGGAGCTGTTTTTT
TRBD2	many	TRBJ2-7	TRBV6-5	CASSLTWGSGHEQYF	TGTGCCAGCAGCCTCACCTGGGGTAGCGGGCACGAGCAGTACTTC
NA	many	TRBJ2-3	TRBV7-2	CASSLARDLATDTQYF	TGTGCCAGCAGCTTAGCGCGGGACTTGGCCACAGATACGCAGTATTTT
TRBD1	NA	TRBJ2-1	TRBV18	CASSPLDRTNNEQFF	TGTGCCAGCTCACCCTTGGACAGGACAAACAATGAGCAGTTCTTC